This TCR beta chain was identified during a study of molecular identifiers for immune sequencing clone quantification. Each CDR3 protein is one row after TCRdb ran MiXCR on the PCR reads. Here the sample spans 5,600 or so distinct CDR3 sequences, roughly 15% being singletons. Relative to its sample, this clonotype is medium-sized (0.01 to 0.1%). Sequencing used naive CD8+ T cells from blood, with Jurkat cell RNA spiked in. Subset reported: FACS-sorted CD8+CD4-CCR7+CD45RA+ naive T cells. The receptor comes from a human donor in good health. Some libraries in this study had Jurkat cell RNA spiked in.

The CDR3 protein is CSVAWADSPLQETQYF. The DNA for the CDR3 is TGCAGCGTTGCCTGGGCAGACAGTCCCCTTCAAGAGACCCAGTACTTC. The chain is built from TRBV29-1 and TRBJ2-5; perhaps TRBD1 as D (5 bases). Germline CDR1 and CDR2: SQVTM and ANQGSEA. V was pared by 4 bases and J by 2 bases, with 20 bases between. This CDR3 comprises 16 residues.